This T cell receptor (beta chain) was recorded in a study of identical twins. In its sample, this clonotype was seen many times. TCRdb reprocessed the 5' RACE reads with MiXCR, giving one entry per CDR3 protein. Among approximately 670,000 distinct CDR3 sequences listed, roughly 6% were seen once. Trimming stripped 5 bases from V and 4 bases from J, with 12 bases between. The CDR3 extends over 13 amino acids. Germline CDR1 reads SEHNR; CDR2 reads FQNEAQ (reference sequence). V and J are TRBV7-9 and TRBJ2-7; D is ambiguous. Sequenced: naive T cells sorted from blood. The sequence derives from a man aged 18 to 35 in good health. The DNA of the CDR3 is TGTGCCAGCAGCCCCGGGCCTGGGTACGAGCAGTACTTC. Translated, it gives CASSPGPGYEQYF.